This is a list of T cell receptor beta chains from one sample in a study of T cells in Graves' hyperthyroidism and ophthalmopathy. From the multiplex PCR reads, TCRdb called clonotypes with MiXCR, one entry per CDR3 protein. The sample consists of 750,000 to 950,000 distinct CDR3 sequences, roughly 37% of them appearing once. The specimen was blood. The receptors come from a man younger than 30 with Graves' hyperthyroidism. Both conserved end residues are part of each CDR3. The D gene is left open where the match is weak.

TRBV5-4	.	CASSLEGNQYF
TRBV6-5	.	CASSTHGAEAFF
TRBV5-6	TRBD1	CASGDRVKETQYF
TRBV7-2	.	CASRYGQGGSYGQYF
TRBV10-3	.	CAISAGQGETQYF
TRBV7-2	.	CASSLAGGSVMNTEAFF
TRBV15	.	CATSRDYGRGNSPLHF
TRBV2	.	CASRQVYSNQPQHF
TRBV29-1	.	CSAEEGIEAFF
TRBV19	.	CASSIGDLNTEAFF
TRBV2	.	CASSAWDKDTGELFF
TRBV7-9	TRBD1	CASRGTGINSPLHF
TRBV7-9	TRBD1	CASSPTGQMNTEAFF
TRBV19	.	CASRLTGQAFF
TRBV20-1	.	CSASQRNTEAFF
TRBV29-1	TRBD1	CSVGQALSGNTIYF
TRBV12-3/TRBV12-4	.	CASSFHGAGNTIYF
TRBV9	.	CASSFGRISNQPQHF
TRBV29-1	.	CVESTGFYGYTF
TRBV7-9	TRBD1	CASSHGDRGEQYF
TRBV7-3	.	CASSPGKTETQYF